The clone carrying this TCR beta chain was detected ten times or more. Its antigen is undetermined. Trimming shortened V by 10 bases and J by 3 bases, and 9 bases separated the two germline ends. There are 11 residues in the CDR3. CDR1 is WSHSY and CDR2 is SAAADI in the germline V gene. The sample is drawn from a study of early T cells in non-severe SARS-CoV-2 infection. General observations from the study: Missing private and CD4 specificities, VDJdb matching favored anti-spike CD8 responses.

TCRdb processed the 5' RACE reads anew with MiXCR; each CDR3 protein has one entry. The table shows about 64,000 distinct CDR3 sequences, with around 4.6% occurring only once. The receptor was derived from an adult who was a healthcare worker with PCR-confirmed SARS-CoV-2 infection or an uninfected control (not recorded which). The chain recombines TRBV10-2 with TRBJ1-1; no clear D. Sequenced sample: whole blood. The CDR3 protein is CANQPDTEAFF. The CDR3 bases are TGCGCCAATCAACCGGACACTGAAGCTTTCTTT.